This T cell receptor (beta chain) was recorded in a study of T cells in localized non-small cell lung cancer. On this clone itself: Its target is unknown.

Method: immunoSEQ multiplex PCR; TCRdb's copy keeps in-frame clones and lacks some. The sample has some 39,000 clones; roughly 90% are singletons. Study observations and caveats: Uninvolved neighboring lung showed the greatest T cell clonality, exceeding tumor. Appearing in adjacent lung were a median about 57 of the top 100 tumor clones. One tumor region alone was sequenced, and heterogeneity therefore remains possible.

Germline-derived CDR1 and CDR2 are GTSNPN and SVGIG (reference sequence). The CDR3 loop spans 16 amino acids. The V end lost 0 bases, the J end lost 4 bases, and 15 bases lay between the germline ends. This specimen consisted of peripheral blood mononuclear cells, obtained before any cancer treatment. The rearrangement uses TRBV30 and TRBJ2-2; tentatively, D is TRBD2 (5 bases). This sequence was found in a male donor at least 60 years old with stage II lung adenocarcinoma. CDR3 DNA sequence: TGTGCCTGGAGTGTAACCCTAGCTGTGGGCACCGGGGAGCTGTTTTTT. This codes for CAWSVTLAVGTGELFF.